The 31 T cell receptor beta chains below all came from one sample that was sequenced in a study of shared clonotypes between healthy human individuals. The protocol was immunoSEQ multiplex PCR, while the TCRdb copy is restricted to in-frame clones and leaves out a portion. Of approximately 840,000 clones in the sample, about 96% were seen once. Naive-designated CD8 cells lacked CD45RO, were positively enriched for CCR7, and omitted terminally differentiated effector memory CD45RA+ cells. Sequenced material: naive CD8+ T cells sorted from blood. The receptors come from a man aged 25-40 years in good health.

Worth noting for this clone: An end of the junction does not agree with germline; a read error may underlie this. CDR3 amino acids: CASSAGDRNSDF. The CDR3 DNA follows: TGTGCCAGCAGCGCAGGGGACAGGAACAGTGATTTT. The chain has TRBV9 and TRBJ2-3; 8 nucleotides match TRBD1. Germline V CDR1 and CDR2: SGDLS, YYNGEE. This CDR3 comprises 12 residues.

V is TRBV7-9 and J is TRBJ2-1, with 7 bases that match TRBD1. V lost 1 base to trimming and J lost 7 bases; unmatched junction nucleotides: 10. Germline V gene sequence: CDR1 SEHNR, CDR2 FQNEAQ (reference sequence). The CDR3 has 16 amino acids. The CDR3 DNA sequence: TGTGCCAGCAGCTTAGTATGGGGACAGCTACGGAATGAGCAGTTCTTC. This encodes CASSLVWGQLRNEQFF.

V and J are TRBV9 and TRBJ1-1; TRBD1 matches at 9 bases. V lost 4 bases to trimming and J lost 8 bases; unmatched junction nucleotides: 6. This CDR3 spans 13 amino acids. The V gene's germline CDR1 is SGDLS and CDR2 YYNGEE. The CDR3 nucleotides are TGTGCCAGCAGCCAAGGGACAGGGAGAGAAGCTTTCTTT. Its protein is CASSQGTGREAFF.

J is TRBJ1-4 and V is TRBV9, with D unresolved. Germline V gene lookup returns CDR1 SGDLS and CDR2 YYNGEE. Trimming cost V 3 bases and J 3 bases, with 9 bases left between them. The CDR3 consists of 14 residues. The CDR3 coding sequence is TGTGCCAGCAGCGCGGACGGAGCTAATGAAAAACTGTTTTTT. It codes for CASSADGANEKLFF.

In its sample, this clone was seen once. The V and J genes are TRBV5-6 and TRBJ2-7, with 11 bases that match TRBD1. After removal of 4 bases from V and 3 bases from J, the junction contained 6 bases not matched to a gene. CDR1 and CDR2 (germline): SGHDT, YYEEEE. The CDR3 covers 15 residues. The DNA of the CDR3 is TGTGCCAGCAGCGCAACCGGGACAGGGGGCTACGAGCAGTACTTC. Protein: CASSATGTGGYEQYF.

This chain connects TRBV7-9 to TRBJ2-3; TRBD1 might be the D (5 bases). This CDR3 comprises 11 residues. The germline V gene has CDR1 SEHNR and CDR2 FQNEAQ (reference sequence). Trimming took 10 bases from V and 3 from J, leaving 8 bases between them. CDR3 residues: CATKGTDTQYF. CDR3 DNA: TGTGCCACCAAGGGGACAGATACGCAGTATTTT.

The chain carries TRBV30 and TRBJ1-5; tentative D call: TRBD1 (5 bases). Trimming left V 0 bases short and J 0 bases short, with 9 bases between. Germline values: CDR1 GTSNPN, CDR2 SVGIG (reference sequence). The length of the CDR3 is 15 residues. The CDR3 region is CAWSVAGNSNQPQHF. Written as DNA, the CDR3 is TGTGCCTGGAGTGTGGCAGGGAATAGCAATCAGCCCCAGCATTTT.

The CDR3 region has the DNA TGTGCCATCAGTGAGGCCCCCCTAGCGGACCAAGAGACCCAGTACTTC. Translated, it gives CAISEAPLADQETQYF. This rearrangement joins TRBV10-3 to TRBJ2-5; 7 nucleotides line up with TRBD2. V lost 2 bases to trimming and J lost 0 bases; unmatched junction nucleotides: 6. The CDR3 totals 16 residues. Germline-derived CDR1 and CDR2 are ENHRY and SYGVKD.

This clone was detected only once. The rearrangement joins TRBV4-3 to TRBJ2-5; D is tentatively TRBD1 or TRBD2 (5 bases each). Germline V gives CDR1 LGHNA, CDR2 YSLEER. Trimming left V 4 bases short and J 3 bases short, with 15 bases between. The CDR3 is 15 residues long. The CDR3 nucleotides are TGCGCCAGCAGCCCGACACGGGACCGTAAAGAGACCCAGTACTTC. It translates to CASSPTRDRKETQYF.

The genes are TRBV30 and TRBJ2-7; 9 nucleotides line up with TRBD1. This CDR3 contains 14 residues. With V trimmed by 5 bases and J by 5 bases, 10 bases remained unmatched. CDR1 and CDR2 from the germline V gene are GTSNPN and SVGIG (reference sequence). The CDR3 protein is CAWSSGTGSDEQYF. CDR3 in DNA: TGTGCCTGGTCCTCCGGGACAGGGAGCGACGAGCAGTACTTC.

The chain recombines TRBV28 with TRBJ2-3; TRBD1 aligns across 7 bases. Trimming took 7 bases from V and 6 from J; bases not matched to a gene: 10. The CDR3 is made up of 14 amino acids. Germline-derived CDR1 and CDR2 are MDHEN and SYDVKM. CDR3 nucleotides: TGTGCCAGCATCTTGGACGAGGGGGCTGATACGCAGTATTTT. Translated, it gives CASILDEGADTQYF.

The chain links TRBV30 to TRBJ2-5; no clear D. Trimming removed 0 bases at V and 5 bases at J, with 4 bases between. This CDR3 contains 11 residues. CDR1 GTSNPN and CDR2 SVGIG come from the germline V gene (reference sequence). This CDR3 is CAWSVVETQYF. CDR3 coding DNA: TGTGCCTGGAGTGTAGTGGAGACCCAGTACTTC.

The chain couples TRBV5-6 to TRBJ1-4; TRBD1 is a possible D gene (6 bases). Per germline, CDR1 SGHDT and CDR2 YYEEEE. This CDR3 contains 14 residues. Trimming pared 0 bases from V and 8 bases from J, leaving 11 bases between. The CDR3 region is CASSLGRGLEKLFF. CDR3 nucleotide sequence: TGTGCCAGCAGCTTGGGTCGGGGGCTGGAAAAACTGTTTTTT.

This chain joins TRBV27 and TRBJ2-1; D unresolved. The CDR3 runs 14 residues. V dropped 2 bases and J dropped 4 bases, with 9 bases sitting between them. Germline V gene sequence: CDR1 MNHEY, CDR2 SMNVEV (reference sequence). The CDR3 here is CASSLGFKYNEQFF. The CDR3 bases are TGTGCCAGCAGTTTAGGATTCAAATACAATGAGCAGTTCTTC.

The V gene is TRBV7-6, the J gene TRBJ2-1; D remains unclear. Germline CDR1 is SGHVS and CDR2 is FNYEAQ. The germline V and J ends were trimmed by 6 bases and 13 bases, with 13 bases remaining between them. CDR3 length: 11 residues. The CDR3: CASSHTAEQFF. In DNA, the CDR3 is TGTGCCAGCAGTCATACGGCTGAACAGTTCTTC.

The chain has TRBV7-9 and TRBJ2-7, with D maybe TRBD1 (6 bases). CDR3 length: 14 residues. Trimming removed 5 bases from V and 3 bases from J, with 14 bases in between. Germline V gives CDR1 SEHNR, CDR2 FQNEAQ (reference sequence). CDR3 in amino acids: CASSATGTIYEQYF. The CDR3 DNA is TGTGCCAGCAGCGCAACCGGGACAATCTACGAGCAGTACTTC.

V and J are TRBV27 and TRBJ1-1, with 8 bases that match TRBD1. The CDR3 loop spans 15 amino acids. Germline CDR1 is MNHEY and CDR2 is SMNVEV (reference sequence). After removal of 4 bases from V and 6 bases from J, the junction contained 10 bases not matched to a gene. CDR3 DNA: TGTGCCAGCAGTTGGGCAGGGGGCCCCGGCTCTGAAGCTTTCTTT. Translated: CASSWAGGPGSEAFF.

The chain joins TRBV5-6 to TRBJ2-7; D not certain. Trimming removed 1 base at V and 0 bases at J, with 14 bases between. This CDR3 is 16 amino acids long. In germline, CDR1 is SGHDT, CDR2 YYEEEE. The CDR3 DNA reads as TGTGCCAGCAGCTTGAGGGTCAGGAACGGCTCCTACGAGCAGTACTTC. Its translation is CASSLRVRNGSYEQYF.

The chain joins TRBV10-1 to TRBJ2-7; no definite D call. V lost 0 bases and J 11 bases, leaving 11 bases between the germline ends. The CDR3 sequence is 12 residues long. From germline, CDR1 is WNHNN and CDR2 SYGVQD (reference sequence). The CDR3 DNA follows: TGCGCCAGCAGTGAGTCGAGCTCAGGAAAGTACTTC. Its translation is CASSESSSGKYF.

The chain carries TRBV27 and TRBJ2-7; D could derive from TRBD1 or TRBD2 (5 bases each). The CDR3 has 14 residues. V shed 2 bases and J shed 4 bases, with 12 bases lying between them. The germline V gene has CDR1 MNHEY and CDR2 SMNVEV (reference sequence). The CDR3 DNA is TGTGCCAGCAGTTTAGGGAGACAGAGATACGAGCAGTACTTC. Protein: CASSLGRQRYEQYF.

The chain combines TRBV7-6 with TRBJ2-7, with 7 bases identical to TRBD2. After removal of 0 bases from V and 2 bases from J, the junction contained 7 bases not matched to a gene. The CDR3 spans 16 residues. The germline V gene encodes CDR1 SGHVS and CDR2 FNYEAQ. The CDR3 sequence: CASSLASSSGTYEQYF. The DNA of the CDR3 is TGTGCCAGCAGCTTAGCATCTTCTAGCGGAACCTACGAGCAGTACTTC.

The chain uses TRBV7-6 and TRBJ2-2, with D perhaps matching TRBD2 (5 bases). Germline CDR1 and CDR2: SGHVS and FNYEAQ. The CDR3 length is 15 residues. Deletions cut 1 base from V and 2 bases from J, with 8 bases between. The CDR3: CASSLVRENTGELFF. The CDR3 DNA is TGTGCCAGCAGCTTAGTGAGGGAAAACACCGGGGAGCTGTTTTTT. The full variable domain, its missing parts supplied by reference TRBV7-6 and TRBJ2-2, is GAGVSQSPRYKVTKRGQDVALRCDPISGHVSLYWYRQALGQGPEFLTYFNYEAQQDKSGLPNDRFSAERPEGSISTLTIQRTEQRDSAMYRCASSLVRENTGELFFGEGSRLTVL.

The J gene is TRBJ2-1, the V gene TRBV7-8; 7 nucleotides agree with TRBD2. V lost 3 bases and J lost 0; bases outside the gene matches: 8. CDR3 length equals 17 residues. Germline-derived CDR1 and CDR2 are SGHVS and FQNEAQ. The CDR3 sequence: CASSFRLAASSYNEQFF. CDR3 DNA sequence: TGTGCCAGCAGCTTTCGGCTAGCGGCCAGCTCCTACAATGAGCAGTTCTTC. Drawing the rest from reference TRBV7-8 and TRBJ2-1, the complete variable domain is GAGVSQSPRYKVAKRGQDVALRCDPISGHVSLFWYQQALGQGPEFLTYFQNEAQLDKSGLPSDRFFAERPEGSVSTLKIQRTQQEDSAVYLCASSFRLAASSYNEQFFGPGTRLTVL.

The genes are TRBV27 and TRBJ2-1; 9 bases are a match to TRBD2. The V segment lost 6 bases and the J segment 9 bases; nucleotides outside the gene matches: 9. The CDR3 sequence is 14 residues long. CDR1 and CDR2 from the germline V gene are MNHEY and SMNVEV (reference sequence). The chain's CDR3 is CASSPLAGAGEQFF. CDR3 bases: TGTGCCAGCAGCCCCTTAGCGGGAGCGGGTGAGCAGTTCTTC.

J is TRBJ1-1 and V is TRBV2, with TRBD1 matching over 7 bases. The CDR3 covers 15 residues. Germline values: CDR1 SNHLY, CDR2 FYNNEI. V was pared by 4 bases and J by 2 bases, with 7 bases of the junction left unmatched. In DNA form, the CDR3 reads TGTGCCAGCAGTGGATCGGGACAGACAAACACTGAAGCTTTCTTT. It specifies CASSGSGQTNTEAFF.

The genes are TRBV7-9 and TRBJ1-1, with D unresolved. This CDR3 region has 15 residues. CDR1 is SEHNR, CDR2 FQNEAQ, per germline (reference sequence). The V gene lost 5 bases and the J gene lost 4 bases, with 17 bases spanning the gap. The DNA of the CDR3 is TGTGCCAGCAGCACAGCGGTGGGTTTCGGCACTGAAGCTTTCTTT. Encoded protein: CASSTAVGFGTEAFF.

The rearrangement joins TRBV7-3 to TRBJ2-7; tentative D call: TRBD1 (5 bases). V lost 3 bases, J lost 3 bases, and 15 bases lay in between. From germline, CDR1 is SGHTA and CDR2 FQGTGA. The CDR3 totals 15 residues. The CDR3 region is CASSLYHSQGYEQYF. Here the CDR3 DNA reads TGTGCCAGCAGCTTGTACCATAGCCAGGGCTACGAGCAGTACTTC.

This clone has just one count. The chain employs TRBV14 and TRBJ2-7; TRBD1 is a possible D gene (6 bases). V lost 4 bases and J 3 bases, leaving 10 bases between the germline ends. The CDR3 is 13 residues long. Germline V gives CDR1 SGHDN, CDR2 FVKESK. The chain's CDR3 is CASSLGRGYEQYF. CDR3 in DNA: TGTGCCAGCAGCCTGGGCAGGGGCTACGAGCAGTACTTC. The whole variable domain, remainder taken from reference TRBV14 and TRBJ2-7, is EAGVTQFPSHSVIEKGQTVTLRCDPISGHDNLYWYRRVMGKEIKFLLHFVKESKQDESGMPNNRFLAERTGGTYSTLKVQPAELEDSGVYFCASSLGRGYEQYFGPGTRLTVT.

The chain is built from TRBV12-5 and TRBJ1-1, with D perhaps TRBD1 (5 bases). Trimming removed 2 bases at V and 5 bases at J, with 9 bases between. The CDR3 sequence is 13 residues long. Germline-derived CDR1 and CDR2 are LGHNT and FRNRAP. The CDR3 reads CASGLTGRTEAFF. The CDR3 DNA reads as TGTGCTAGTGGTTTGACAGGTCGGACTGAAGCTTTCTTT.

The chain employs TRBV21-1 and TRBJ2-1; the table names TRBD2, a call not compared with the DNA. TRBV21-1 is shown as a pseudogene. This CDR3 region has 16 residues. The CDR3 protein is CASSKDSAGGPNEQFF. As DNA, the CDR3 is TGTGCCAGCAGCAAAGATTCCGCGGGAGGGCCCAATGAGCAGTTCTTC.

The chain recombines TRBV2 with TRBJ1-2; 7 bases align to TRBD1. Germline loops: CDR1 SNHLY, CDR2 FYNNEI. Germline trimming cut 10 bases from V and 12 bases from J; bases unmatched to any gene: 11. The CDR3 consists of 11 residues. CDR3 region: CAIKDRMADTF. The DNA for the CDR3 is TGTGCCATCAAGGACAGGATGGCTGACACCTTC.